A single sample gave rise to the 31 T cell receptor beta chains below, sequenced in a study of T cells after yellow fever vaccination. Each CDR3 protein gets one entry after TCRdb re-called the 5' RACE reads with MiXCR. In the table there are a few hundred thousand distinct CDR3 sequences, 8.5% to 9% of which are singletons. The sample consisted of PBMCs, taken on the day of the first yellow fever vaccination. The receptors were gathered from a man aged 18 to 29 who received the YFV17D yellow fever vaccine.

The V call is TRBV28, the J call TRBJ2-2; either TRBD1 or TRBD2 may fit D (5 bases each). The CDR3 has 12 amino acids. V lost 5 bases, J lost 13 bases, and 14 bases lay in between. Per germline, CDR1 MDHEN and CDR2 SYDVKM. This CDR3 reads CASSPRDLWLFF. DNA for the CDR3: TGTGCCAGCAGTCCCCGGGACCTGTGGCTGTTTTTT.

The V gene is TRBV25-1, the J gene TRBJ2-3; D is unclear. Germline CDR1 reads MGHDK; CDR2 reads SYGVNS. This CDR3 has 13 amino acids. The ends were cut back, 5 bases at V and 1 base at J, with 7 bases in the middle. Here the CDR3 reads CASSKFGTDTQYF. CDR3 nucleotide sequence: TGTGCCAGCAGTAAATTCGGCACAGATACGCAGTATTTT. Based on the CDR3 plus reference TRBV25-1 and TRBJ2-3, the full variable domain is EADIYQTPRYLVIGTGKKITLECSQTMGHDKMYWYQQDPGMELHLIHYSYGVNSTEKGDLSSESTVSRIRTEHFPLTLESARPSHTSQYLCASSKFGTDTQYFGPGTRLTVL.

This chain uses TRBV11-2 with TRBJ2-1; D not resolved. Germline V gene sequence: CDR1 SGHAT, CDR2 FQNNGV. Trimming cost V 5 bases and J 0 bases, with 20 bases left between them. The CDR3 has 18 residues. Here the CDR3 DNA reads TGTGCCAGCAGCCGAGGTTTCCCCTCTAGAAGCTCCTACAATGAGCAGTTCTTC. Translation: CASSRGFPSRSSYNEQFF.

The chain uses TRBV24-1 and TRBJ2-3, with TRBD2 as a possible D gene (5 bases). Trimming cost V 6 bases and J 4 bases, with 13 bases left between them. The CDR3 loop spans 14 amino acids. The germline gives CDR1 KGHDR, CDR2 SFDVKD. The CDR3 protein is CATSFSAEADTQYF. CDR3 coding DNA: TGTGCCACCAGTTTCAGCGCGGAGGCAGATACGCAGTATTTT.

A few counts support this clonotype. The chain employs TRBV5-4 and TRBJ2-2; D not resolved. Between the trimmed V and J ends, which lost 3 bases and 5 bases, there was a span of 8 bases. Germline CDR1 SGHNT, CDR2 YYREEE (reference sequence). This CDR3 region has 13 residues. The CDR3 region is CASSWAGTGELFF. CDR3 coding DNA: TGTGCCAGCAGCTGGGCCGGGACCGGGGAGCTGTTTTTT.

This chain uses TRBV24-1 with TRBJ2-1; D is possibly TRBD1 (6 bases). Germline V gene lookup returns CDR1 KGHDR and CDR2 SFDVKD. This CDR3 region has 14 residues. V was cut by 5 bases and J by 6 bases, with 13 bases left in between. CDR3: CATSGRGAVNEQFF. For the CDR3, the DNA is TGTGCCACCAGTGGCAGGGGCGCAGTCAATGAGCAGTTCTTC.

Many counts were recorded for this clonotype. V gene TRBV4-3 combines with J gene TRBJ1-5, with 10 bases aligning to TRBD1. V lost 3 bases to trimming and J lost 3 bases; unmatched junction nucleotides: 2. Germline CDR1 and CDR2: LGHNA and YSLEER. The CDR3 has 15 residues. The CDR3: CASSQGTGANQPQHF. The CDR3 DNA is TGCGCCAGCAGCCAGGGGACAGGGGCCAATCAGCCCCAGCATTTT.

Many counts were recorded for this clonotype. The chain employs TRBV7-2 and TRBJ2-1; D is uncertain. V was pared by 5 bases and J by 0 bases, with 11 bases between. CDR3 size: 15 residues. Germline V gene data show CDR1 as SGHTA and CDR2 as FQGNSA. CDR3 in amino acids: CASSRAGSSYNEQFF. CDR3 coding DNA: TGTGCCAGCAGCAGAGCCGGAAGCTCCTACAATGAGCAGTTCTTC.

The V and J genes are TRBV9 and TRBJ1-1; maybe TRBD1 (6 bases). This CDR3 is built from 15 residues. With 2 bases removed from V and 0 bases from J, the gap between germline ends came to 11 bases. Germline assignment: CDR1 SGDLS and CDR2 YYNGEE. Here the CDR3 reads CASSVGTHMNTEAFF. The CDR3 DNA reads as TGTGCCAGCAGCGTGGGGACACACATGAACACTGAAGCTTTCTTT.

The J gene is TRBJ2-3, the V gene TRBV12-3 or TRBV12-4; no clear D gene. The CDR3 is 15 amino acids. The V end lost 3 bases, the J end lost 4 bases, and 14 bases lay between the germline ends. CDR3 in amino acids: CASSFPSAGADTQYF. As DNA, the CDR3 is TGTGCCAGCAGTTTTCCATCTGCTGGCGCAGATACGCAGTATTTT.

This chain connects TRBV28 to TRBJ1-1, with a tentative D call TRBD1 (5 bases). CDR3 length equals 15 residues. Trimming removed 2 bases at V and 5 bases at J, with 15 bases between. From germline, CDR1 is MDHEN and CDR2 SYDVKM. The CDR3 DNA sequence: TGTGCCAGCAGTTTAGGACGAGGGGCTGGGACTGAAGCTTTCTTT. Protein: CASSLGRGAGTEAFF.

The chain is built from TRBV5-1 and TRBJ1-5; D not resolved. CDR1 is SGHRS, CDR2 YFSETQ, per germline. Trimming pared 1 base from V and 6 bases from J, leaving 8 bases between. CDR3 length equals 13 residues. The DNA of the CDR3 is TGCGCCAGCAGCTTGTCAGGAAGTCAGCCCCAGCATTTT. Translating it yields CASSLSGSQPQHF.

This chain links TRBV7-6 with TRBJ2-5; weak D call: TRBD1 (5 bases). This CDR3 has 13 amino acids. Germline V gene data show CDR1 as SGHVS and CDR2 as FNYEAQ. The germline V and J ends were trimmed by 5 bases and 5 bases, with 12 bases remaining between them. CDR3 sequence reads: CASSRVPGETQYF. CDR3 nucleotides: TGTGCCAGCAGCCGCGTCCCAGGGGAGACCCAGTACTTC.

The J gene is TRBJ1-1, the V gene TRBV5-1; D perhaps matches TRBD1 (5 bases). Trimming took 0 bases from V and 3 from J, leaving 12 bases between them. This CDR3 region has 15 residues. Germline CDR1 and CDR2: SGHRS and YFSETQ. CDR3 sequence: CASSLAERGDTEAFF. In DNA, the CDR3 is TGCGCCAGCAGCTTGGCCGAGAGGGGTGACACTGAAGCTTTCTTT.

The chain has TRBV7-2 and TRBJ2-5; D uncertain. The CDR3 has 12 residues. The V gene lost 7 bases and the J gene lost 7 bases, with 13 bases spanning the gap. Germline loops: CDR1 SGHTA, CDR2 FQGNSA. The CDR3 loop reads CASTPVKGTQYF. The CDR3 DNA reads as TGTGCCAGCACCCCGGTGAAGGGGACCCAGTACTTC.

This chain joins TRBV5-4 and TRBJ2-3, with 7 positions matching TRBD1. CDR1 is SGHNT and CDR2 is YYREEE in the germline V gene (reference sequence). Trimming cost V 0 bases and J 4 bases; bases outside gene matches: 5. The CDR3 sequence is 15 residues long. In DNA form, the CDR3 reads TGTGCCAGCAGCTTGGACAGGGGAGTTGCAGATACGCAGTATTTT. Protein: CASSLDRGVADTQYF.

The chain is built from TRBV2 and TRBJ1-5; no firm D call. Germline values: CDR1 SNHLY, CDR2 FYNNEI. This CDR3 comprises 14 residues. Trimming removed 8 bases at V and 2 bases at J, with 13 bases between. The CDR3 loop reads CASVDGDGNQPQHF. CDR3 DNA sequence: TGTGCCAGCGTAGACGGGGATGGCAATCAGCCCCAGCATTTT.

This clonotype was counted at least ten times. This chain joins TRBV7-9 and TRBJ2-3; TRBD2 aligns across 7 bases. CDR1 SEHNR and CDR2 FQNEAQ come from the germline V gene (reference sequence). Trimming at V came to 11 bases and at J to 2 bases, leaving 10 bases not matched to a gene. The CDR3 length is 14 residues. CDR3: CAGERGGPTDTQYF. The CDR3 bases are TGTGCCGGGGAGCGGGGTGGACCCACAGATACGCAGTATTTT.

This clonotype showed up many times. This chain connects TRBV29-1 to TRBJ2-7; D is ambiguous. Germline-derived CDR1 and CDR2 are SQVTM and ANQGSEA. The CDR3 spans 12 residues. Trimming took off 2 bases at V and 0 bases at J, with 5 bases between the two ends. Written as DNA, the CDR3 is TGCAGCGTTGAAAAGAGCTCCTACGAGCAGTACTTC. It is translated as CSVEKSSYEQYF.

This clonotype was counted many times. The chain joins TRBV7-2 to TRBJ1-6; D gene ambiguous. The CDR3 contains 16 residues. CDR1 and CDR2 from the germline V gene are SGHTA and FQGNSA. The V and J ends lost 4 bases and 5 bases respectively, with 15 bases between them. The CDR3 spells CASSSPEGLNNSPLHF. CDR3 DNA: TGTGCCAGCAGCTCCCCGGAGGGTCTTAATAATTCACCCCTCCACTTT.

In this sample, this clonotype turned up a few times. V gene TRBV5-1 combines with J gene TRBJ1-4; no clear D gene. Germline CDR1 reads SGHRS; CDR2 reads YFSETQ. The CDR3 runs to 15 residues. Between the trimmed V and J ends, which lost 4 bases and 5 bases, there was a span of 15 bases. The CDR3 nucleotides are TGCGCCAGCAGCCCTCTTGTAGGCCGCAATGAAAAACTGTTTTTT. The encoded protein is CASSPLVGRNEKLFF.

The chain links TRBV5-1 to TRBJ2-2; 9 positions match TRBD1. The trim removed 4 bases at V and 2 bases at J, leaving 6 bases unmatched. The CDR3 consists of 16 residues. From germline, CDR1 is SGHRS and CDR2 YFSETQ. The CDR3 nucleotides read TGCGCCAGCAGCCGCGCGGGACAGGGTAACACCGGGGAGCTGTTTTTT. Protein sequence: CASSRAGQGNTGELFF.

This chain connects TRBV6-1 to TRBJ2-1, with 8 bases identical to TRBD2. Germline CDR1 MNHNS, CDR2 SASEGT. V was pared by 3 bases and J by 9 bases, with 7 bases of the junction left unmatched. The CDR3 length is 14 residues. Here the CDR3 reads CASSEGLELGEQFF. Written as DNA, the CDR3 is TGTGCCAGCAGTGAGGGACTAGAATTAGGTGAGCAGTTCTTC.

The chain uses TRBV7-2 and TRBJ2-2; D remains ambiguous. Germline loops: CDR1 SGHTA, CDR2 FQGNSA. Trimming cost V 5 bases and J 4 bases, with 11 bases left between them. There are 14 residues in the CDR3. The CDR3 region has the DNA TGTGCCAGCAGCGACCGTCGTGGCACCGGGGAGCTGTTTTTT. It specifies CASSDRRGTGELFF.

This clonotype came up a few times. The chain recombines TRBV4-2 with TRBJ2-3; TRBD2 aligns across 13 bases. There are 16 residues in the CDR3. Per the germline V gene, CDR1 is LGHNA and CDR2 is YNFKEQ. Germline trimming cut 0 bases from V and 6 bases from J; bases unmatched to any gene: 3. CDR3 protein: CASSQDKTSGGDTQYF. The CDR3 nucleotides read TGTGCCAGCAGCCAAGATAAGACTAGCGGGGGGGATACGCAGTATTTT.

This clonotype was seen a few times. V gene TRBV5-6 combines with J gene TRBJ1-2; D is unclear. Looked up from germline, CDR1 is SGHDT and CDR2 is YYEEEE. The CDR3 consists of 16 residues. Between the trimmed V and J ends, which lost 0 bases and 0 bases, there was a span of 12 bases. CDR3 sequence (DNA): TGTGCCAGCAGCTTGGTTGAAGGATCCGCTAACTATGGCTACACCTTC. This translates into CASSLVEGSANYGYTF. Variable domain in full (rest from reference TRBV5-6 and TRBJ1-2): DAGVTQSPTHLIKTRGQQVTLRCSPKSGHDTVSWYQQALGQGPQFIFQYYEEEERQRGNFPDRFSGHQFPNYSSELNVNALLLGDSALYLCASSLVEGSANYGYTFGSGTRLTVV.

The chain recombines TRBV12-3 or TRBV12-4 with TRBJ2-3; D is ambiguous. The CDR3 is made up of 16 amino acids. V was trimmed by 0 bases and J by 2 bases, leaving 12 bases between them. CDR3 in amino acids: CASSLASGTDTDTQYF. The CDR3 coding sequence is TGTGCCAGCAGTTTAGCGTCTGGCACCGACACAGATACGCAGTATTTT.

Many counts were recorded for this clonotype. One junction end does not reproduce the germline sequence, and a read error may be involved. The chain employs TRBV5-1 and TRBJ1-1; D unresolved. Germline CDR1 SGHRS, CDR2 YFSETQ. This CDR3 spans 13 amino acids. For the CDR3, the DNA is TGTGCCAGCAGCTTGGGGATGAACACTGAAGCTTTCTTT. It is translated as CASSLGMNTEAFF.

This clonotype has at least ten counts. The rearrangement links TRBV7-2 to TRBJ2-5; TRBD1 agrees at 10 bases. The V gene end was trimmed by 3 bases and the J gene end by 5 bases; junction bases not matched to a gene: 6. Germline assignment: CDR1 SGHTA and CDR2 FQGNSA. The CDR3 is 15 amino acids. CDR3 DNA: TGTGCCAGCAGCTTCCGGACAGGGGGTTTTGAGACCCAGTACTTC. This gives the protein CASSFRTGGFETQYF. The complete variable domain, with remaining parts taken from reference TRBV7-2 and TRBJ2-5, reads GAGVSQSPSNKVTEKGKDVELRCDPISGHTALYWYRQSLGQGLEFLIYFQGNSAPDKSGLPSDRFSAERTGGSVSTLTIQRTQQEDSAVYLCASSFRTGGFETQYFGPGTRLLVL.

This clonotype has a handful of counts. V gene TRBV6-2 or TRBV6-3 combines with J gene TRBJ2-1; D call uncertain. The CDR3 has 14 residues. V was cut by 2 bases and J by 6 bases, with 11 bases left in between. Germline CDR1 and CDR2: MNHEY and SVGEGT. The DNA of the CDR3 is TGTGCCAGCAGTTACGAGGTCCCAATCAATGAGCAGTTCTTC. This sequence encodes CASSYEVPINEQFF.

The chain has TRBV19 and TRBJ2-1; D is possibly TRBD1 (6 bases). V lost 1 base and J lost 6, with 13 bases in between. CDR1 LNHDA and CDR2 SQIVND come from the germline V gene (reference sequence). The CDR3 spans 15 residues. CDR3 DNA: TGTGCCAGTAGTATAGTAATCAGGGGACCCAATGAGCAGTTCTTC. Translated: CASSIVIRGPNEQFF.